Listed here are 32 T cell receptor beta chains from one sample, sequenced in a study of cytotoxic CD8 clonotypes in ibrutinib-treated CLL. Clones were read by immunoSEQ multiplex PCR, and TCRdb kept only the in-frame ones, dropping some. The table has hundreds of thousands of clones, about four fifths seen once; the top ten hold over 9.5%. Sample: PBMCs, taken after 12 months of ibrutinib treatment. The receptors were gathered from a human donor with chronic lymphocytic leukemia.

The chain carries TRBV5-1 and TRBJ1-4, with D possibly matching TRBD1 (5 bases). The ends were cut back, 2 bases at V and 6 bases at J, with 11 bases in the middle. CDR1 SGHRS and CDR2 YFSETQ come from the germline V gene. CDR3 length: 14 residues. Here the CDR3 reads CASSLGRVDEKLFF. CDR3 in DNA: TGCGCCAGCAGCTTAGGCAGGGTGGATGAAAAACTGTTTTTT. Drawing the rest from reference TRBV5-1 and TRBJ1-4, the complete variable domain is KAGVTQTPRYLIKTRGQQVTLSCSPISGHRSVSWYQQTPGQGLQFLFEYFSETQRNKGNFPGRFSGRQFSNSRSEMNVSTLELGDSALYLCASSLGRVDEKLFFGSGTQLSVL.

The rearrangement joins TRBV7-6 to TRBJ2-4; 9 bases fit TRBD2. V lost 4 bases to trimming and J lost 8 bases; unmatched junction nucleotides: 9. The CDR3 runs 15 residues. From germline, CDR1 is SGHVS and CDR2 FNYEAQ. The CDR3, as DNA: TGTGCCAGCAGCTATGGAGCGGGAGGAAGTGACATTCAGTACTTC. Its protein product is CASSYGAGGSDIQYF.

The genes are TRBV14 and TRBJ2-3; 10 bases map to TRBD2. CDR1 is SGHDN, CDR2 FVKESK, per germline. J gave up 2 bases and V 3 bases, and 8 bases lay outside the gene matches. The length of the CDR3 is 17 residues. In DNA form, the CDR3 reads TGTGCCAGCAGCCAGCCCCCACTAGCGGGGTACACAGATACGCAGTATTTT. It codes for CASSQPPLAGYTDTQYF.

The rearrangement joins TRBV6-5 to TRBJ1-2; D is unresolved. V lost 6 bases to trimming and J lost 7 bases, with 18 bases between them. The germline gives CDR1 MNHEY, CDR2 SVGAGI. This CDR3 is 14 amino acids long. The CDR3 sequence: CASSRRESYAGYTF. In DNA form, the CDR3 reads TGTGCCAGCAGCCGAAGGGAGTCCTACGCTGGCTACACCTTC.

This clone was counted a single time. The chain combines TRBV2 with TRBJ2-7; D is uncertain. Germline assignment: CDR1 SNHLY and CDR2 FYNNEI. V was pared by 5 bases and J by 2 bases, with 10 bases between. This CDR3 region has 13 residues. The CDR3 DNA reads as TGTGCCAGCAGTTCGGACGTAACCTACGAGCAGTACTTC. Its translation: CASSSDVTYEQYF.

A few counts support this clone. This sequence joins TRBV5-1 and TRBJ1-2; 8 bases match TRBD1. The length of the CDR3 is 12 residues. Trimming at V came to 5 bases and at J to 6 bases, leaving 3 bases not matched to a gene. Germline CDR1 SGHRS, CDR2 YFSETQ. CDR3 sequence (DNA): TGCGCCAGCAGTCAACAGGGGGATGGCTACACCTTC. This gives the protein CASSQQGDGYTF.

Comment on this clone: One junction end disagrees with the germline gene, perhaps due to a read error. The chain recombines TRBV7-7 with TRBJ2-5; 7 bases agree with TRBD1. Germline CDR1 is SSHAT and CDR2 is FNYEAQ (reference sequence). CDR3 length: 15 amino acids. The CDR3 loop reads CASSLASGGQETQYF. The CDR3 bases are TGTGCTAGCAGCTTAGCTTCAGGGGGCCAAGAGACCCAGTACTTC.

V is TRBV6-5 and J is TRBJ1-5, with 9 bases fitting TRBD1. From germline, CDR1 is MNHEY and CDR2 SVGAGI. Trimming took 6 bases from V and 5 from J; bases not matched to a gene: 5. The CDR3 has 14 amino acids. CDR3 sequence reads: CASRRRDRDQPQHF. CDR3 coding DNA: TGTGCCAGCAGACGAAGGGACAGGGATCAGCCCCAGCATTTT.

This chain joins TRBV7-3 and TRBJ2-5; TRBD2 aligns across 12 bases. Per the germline V gene, CDR1 is SGHTA and CDR2 is FQGTGA. Trimming cost V 8 bases and J 5 bases; bases outside gene matches: 9. The CDR3 covers 15 residues. Here the CDR3 reads CASHPSGGDGETQYF. The CDR3, as DNA: TGTGCCAGCCACCCTAGCGGGGGGGATGGGGAGACCCAGTACTTC.

The chain carries TRBV6-6 and TRBJ1-2; D is undetermined. This CDR3 spans 11 amino acids. Germline lookup yields CDR1 MNHNY and CDR2 SVGAGI (reference sequence). V was trimmed by 2 bases and J by 12 bases, leaving 10 bases between them. In nucleotides, the CDR3 is TGTGCCAGCAGTTACGGGCAGGAGAACACCTTC. Translating it yields CASSYGQENTF.

CDR3 sequence reads: CSVEDQVGQPQHF. The CDR3 DNA reads TGCAGCGTTGAAGACCAGGTGGGGCAGCCCCAGCATTTT. J is TRBJ1-5 and V is TRBV29-1; D unresolved. This CDR3 contains 13 residues. Germline lookup yields CDR1 SQVTM and CDR2 ANQGSEA. Trimming shortened V by 0 bases and J by 7 bases, and 10 bases separated the two germline ends.

V is TRBV5-4 and J is TRBJ1-1, with D tentatively TRBD1 (5 bases). Trimming took 0 bases from V and 4 from J, leaving 16 bases between them. Germline-derived CDR1 and CDR2 are SGHNT and YYREEE (reference sequence). The CDR3 covers 16 residues. The CDR3 coding sequence is TGTGCCAGCAGCTTGGATTCGGGGCGTCGGGCCACTGAAGCTTTCTTT. Residues: CASSLDSGRRATEAFF. The full variable domain, its missing parts supplied by reference TRBV5-4 and TRBJ1-1, is ETGVTQSPTHLIKTRGQQVTLRCSSQSGHNTVSWYQQALGQGPQFIFQYYREEENGRGNFPPRFSGLQFPNYSSELNVNALELDDSALYLCASSLDSGRRATEAFFGQGTRLTVV.

This clone was seen only once. The chain uses TRBV28 and TRBJ1-1; D is uncertain. CDR3 length: 14 amino acids. Germline V gene data show CDR1 as MDHEN and CDR2 as SYDVKM. V was pared by 5 bases and J by 0 bases, with 10 bases between. Written as DNA, the CDR3 is TGTGCCAGCAGTCCGGCCGTCCTGAACACTGAAGCTTTCTTT. It codes for CASSPAVLNTEAFF.

CDR3 nucleotides: TGTGCCAGCAGTTTTACCTTGGGTTATAAGTTCTTC. This sequence encodes CASSFTLGYKFF. This rearrangement joins TRBV6-6 to TRBJ2-1; D is unclear. Between the trimmed V and J ends, which lost 4 bases and 14 bases, there was a span of 15 bases. Looked up from germline, CDR1 is MNHNY and CDR2 is SVGAGI (reference sequence). The CDR3 sequence is 12 residues long.

The chain links TRBV14 to TRBJ1-2; D might be TRBD1 (6 bases). The V gene's germline CDR1 is SGHDN and CDR2 FVKESK. The CDR3 contains 13 residues. Trimming took off 5 bases at V and 4 bases at J, with 11 bases between the two ends. The CDR3 loop reads CASSSDRIYGYTF. The CDR3 region has the DNA TGTGCCAGCAGCTCCGACAGGATCTATGGCTACACCTTC.

V is TRBV18 and J is TRBJ1-1; D uncertain. The germline V gene encodes CDR1 KGHSH and CDR2 LQKENI. Trimming cost V 4 bases and J 1 base, with 7 bases left between them. The CDR3 runs 13 residues. The chain's CDR3 is CASSQTGNTEAFF. The CDR3 DNA sequence: TGTGCCAGCTCACAAACCGGGAACACTGAAGCTTTCTTT.

The chain joins TRBV27 to TRBJ1-1, with D hard to call. Per the germline V gene, CDR1 is MNHEY and CDR2 is SMNVEV (reference sequence). Trimming stripped 0 bases from V and 0 bases from J, with 8 bases between. The CDR3 length is 15 residues. The CDR3 DNA reads as TGTGCCAGCAGTTTATCGGGCAGGTTGAACACTGAAGCTTTCTTT. This sequence encodes CASSLSGRLNTEAFF.

V and J are TRBV9 and TRBJ1-2, with a weak D call TRBD1 (6 bases). CDR1 and CDR2 (germline): SGDLS, YYNGEE. This CDR3 contains 15 residues. The ends were cut back, 3 bases at V and 7 bases at J, with 19 bases in the middle. CDR3 protein: CASSGGTQGTGGYTF. CDR3 nucleotides: TGTGCCAGCAGCGGAGGGACGCAGGGGACTGGTGGCTACACCTTC.

This chain joins TRBV19 and TRBJ2-5; maybe TRBD2 (6 bases). The CDR3 is 11 amino acids. CDR1 is LNHDA, CDR2 SQIVND, per germline (reference sequence). Trimming took off 5 bases at V and 13 bases at J, with 14 bases between the two ends. CDR3 coding DNA: TGTGCCAGTAGTTTTAGCGGCCAGATGTACTTC. It translates to CASSFSGQMYF.

This clone was observed a single time. This chain joins TRBV5-1 and TRBJ2-7; 10 positions match TRBD2. The germline V gene encodes CDR1 SGHRS and CDR2 YFSETQ. The junction had 18 bases not matched to a gene; V was cut back by 4 bases and J by 5 bases. The CDR3 extends over 18 amino acids. As DNA, the CDR3 is TGCGCCAGCAGCCCCGGGAGGAGCGGGAGGGCCGCACTTGACGAGCAGTACTTC. Translating it yields CASSPGRSGRAALDEQYF.

The V call is TRBV4-2, the J call TRBJ2-3; TRBD1 matches at 7 bases. The trim removed 5 bases at V and 0 bases at J, leaving 8 bases unmatched. Germline V lookup: CDR1 LGHNA, CDR2 YNFKEQ. The CDR3 is 16 residues long. The CDR3 DNA follows: TGTGCCAGCAGCTCCCGAGGGACAGCTAGCACAGATACGCAGTATTTT. Amino acid sequence: CASSSRGTASTDTQYF.

CDR3 in amino acids: CASSLQQIYNEQFF. DNA of the CDR3: TGCGCCAGCAGCTTACAACAGATCTACAATGAGCAGTTCTTC. This sequence joins TRBV5-1 and TRBJ2-1, with D unresolved. Trimming took off 2 bases at V and 3 bases at J, with 9 bases between the two ends. Germline CDR1 is SGHRS and CDR2 is YFSETQ. There are 14 residues in the CDR3.

V is TRBV7-8 and J is TRBJ2-2; D not resolved. V was cut by 1 base and J by 1 base, with 4 bases left in between. CDR1 and CDR2 from the germline V gene are SGHVS and FQNEAQ. The CDR3 runs 14 residues. CDR3 protein: CASSLEGNTGELFF. The CDR3, as DNA: TGTGCCAGCAGCTTAGAGGGGAACACCGGGGAGCTGTTTTTT.

CDR3 bases: TGTGCCAGCAGGGAGACTAGCGGTAGCACAGATACGCAGTATTTT. Translated, it gives CASRETSGSTDTQYF. V and J are TRBV6-1 and TRBJ2-3; 9 nucleotides align to TRBD2. Per germline, CDR1 MNHNS and CDR2 SASEGT. The CDR3 consists of 15 residues. Trimming took 6 bases from V and 0 from J; bases not matched to a gene: 4.

This chain connects TRBV10-3 to TRBJ2-7, with TRBD2 matching 8 bases. Trimming took 4 bases from V and 0 from J; bases not matched to a gene: 5. The CDR3 length is 15 residues. Germline CDR1 ENHRY, CDR2 SYGVKD. CDR3 in amino acids: CAISGGGRSSYEQYF. The CDR3 DNA reads TGTGCCATCAGTGGAGGCGGGAGGAGCTCCTACGAGCAGTACTTC.

The chain uses TRBV7-3 and TRBJ2-3; D might be TRBD1 (6 bases). The CDR3 covers 15 residues. Germline V gives CDR1 SGHTA, CDR2 FQGTGA. The V end was cut by 5 bases, the J end by 0 bases, with 12 bases between. DNA for the CDR3: TGTGCCAGCAGCCCCATGGGGGCCAGCACAGATACGCAGTATTTT. Its translation is CASSPMGASTDTQYF.

This clone was observed a single time. This chain links TRBV6-1 with TRBJ2-1; no clear D gene. V was cut by 8 bases and J by 5 bases, with 13 bases left in between. This CDR3 spans 13 amino acids. Germline V gene lookup returns CDR1 MNHNS and CDR2 SASEGT. The CDR3 reads CASSSQGNNEQFF. In DNA, the CDR3 is TGTGCCAGCTCCAGCCAAGGAAACAATGAGCAGTTCTTC.

This clone was detected a few times. The chain couples TRBV28 to TRBJ2-4; 7 bases are shared with TRBD1. V was clipped by 6 bases and J by 5 bases; unmatched bases: 10. Per germline, CDR1 MDHEN and CDR2 SYDVKM. The CDR3 has 15 residues. DNA of the CDR3: TGTGCCAGCAGCAACAGGGGTTCTTCCCAAAACATTCAGTACTTC. This codes for CASSNRGSSQNIQYF.

The chain links TRBV6-1 to TRBJ2-1; 8 bases agree with TRBD2. Unmatched junction bases numbered 5, after V lost 1 base and J lost 6 bases. This CDR3 is built from 15 residues. CDR1 is MNHNS and CDR2 is SASEGT in the germline V gene. This chain's CDR3 is CASSEVGGAGNEQFF. CDR3 DNA: TGTGCCAGCAGTGAAGTCGGGGGGGCCGGCAATGAGCAGTTCTTC.

V is TRBV7-8 and J is TRBJ2-5; D is undetermined. CDR3 length: 14 amino acids. The V end lost 3 bases, the J end lost 4 bases, and 12 bases lay between the germline ends. Germline V gives CDR1 SGHVS, CDR2 FQNEAQ. The DNA of the CDR3 is TGTGCCAGCAGCTTTCGACAAGTACGAGAGACCCAGTACTTC. It is translated as CASSFRQVRETQYF.

The V call is TRBV27, the J call TRBJ2-1; D unresolved. CDR3 length equals 12 residues. The ends were cut back, 4 bases at V and 9 bases at J, with 10 bases in the middle. CDR1 is MNHEY and CDR2 is SMNVEV in the germline V gene (reference sequence). The CDR3 region is CASSSITREQFF. CDR3 nucleotide sequence: TGTGCCAGCAGTTCGATCACCCGTGAGCAGTTCTTC.

The chain has TRBV7-8 and TRBJ1-2; 7 positions agree with TRBD1. CDR3 length equals 14 residues. J was trimmed by 5 bases and V by 5 bases; bases with no gene match: 8. Germline assignment: CDR1 SGHVS and CDR2 FQNEAQ. The CDR3 is CASSQRDSGYGYTF. CDR3 nucleotide sequence: TGTGCCAGCAGCCAAAGGGACAGCGGATATGGCTACACCTTC.